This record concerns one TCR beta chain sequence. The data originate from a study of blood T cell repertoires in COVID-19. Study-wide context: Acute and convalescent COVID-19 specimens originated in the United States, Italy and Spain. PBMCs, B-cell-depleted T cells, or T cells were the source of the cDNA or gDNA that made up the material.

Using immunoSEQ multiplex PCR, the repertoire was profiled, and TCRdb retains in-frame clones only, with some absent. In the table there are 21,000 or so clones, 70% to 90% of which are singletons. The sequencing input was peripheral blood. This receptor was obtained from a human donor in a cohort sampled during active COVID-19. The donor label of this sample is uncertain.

CDR3 loop: CATSEPGLAGVAGNEQFF. Written as DNA, the CDR3 is TGTGCCACCAGTGAACCTGGACTAGCGGGAGTGGCCGGCAATGAGCAGTTCTTC. The chain employs TRBV24-1 and TRBJ2-1; 13 bases are a match to TRBD2. This CDR3 has 18 residues. Trimming at V came to 4 bases and at J to 6 bases, leaving 11 bases not matched to a gene. Germline V gene data show CDR1 as KGHDR and CDR2 as SFDVKD.